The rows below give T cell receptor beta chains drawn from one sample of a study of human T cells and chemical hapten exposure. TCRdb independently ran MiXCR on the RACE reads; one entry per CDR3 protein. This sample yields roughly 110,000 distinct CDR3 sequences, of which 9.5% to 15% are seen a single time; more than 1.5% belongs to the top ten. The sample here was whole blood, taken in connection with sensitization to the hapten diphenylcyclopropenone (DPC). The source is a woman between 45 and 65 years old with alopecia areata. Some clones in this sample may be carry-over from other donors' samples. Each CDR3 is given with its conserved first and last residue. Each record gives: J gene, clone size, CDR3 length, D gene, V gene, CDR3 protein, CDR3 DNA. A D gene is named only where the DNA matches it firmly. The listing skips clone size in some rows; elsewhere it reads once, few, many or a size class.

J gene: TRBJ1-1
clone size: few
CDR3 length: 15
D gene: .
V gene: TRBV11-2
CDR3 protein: CASSNTGGAAPEAFF
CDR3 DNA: TGTGCCAGCAGTAACACTGGGGGGGCGGCGCCTGAAGCTTTCTTT

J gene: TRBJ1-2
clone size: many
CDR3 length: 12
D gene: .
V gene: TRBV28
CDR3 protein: CASQRDVYGYTF
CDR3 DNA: TGTGCCAGCCAGCGGGACGTCTATGGCTACACCTTC

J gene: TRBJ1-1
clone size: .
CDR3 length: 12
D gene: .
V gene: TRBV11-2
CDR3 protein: CASSSPLLEAFF
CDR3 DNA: TGTGCCAGCAGCTCGCCCTTACTTGAAGCTTTCTTT

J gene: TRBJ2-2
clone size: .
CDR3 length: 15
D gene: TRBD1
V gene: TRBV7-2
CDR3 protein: CASSGAGGNTGELFF
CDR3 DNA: TGTGCCAGCTCCGGGGCAGGGGGGAACACCGGGGAGCTGTTTTTT

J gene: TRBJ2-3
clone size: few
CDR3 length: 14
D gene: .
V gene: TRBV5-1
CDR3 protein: CASSPGAYTDTQYF
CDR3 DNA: TGCGCCAGCAGCCCTGGCGCTTACACAGATACGCAGTATTTT

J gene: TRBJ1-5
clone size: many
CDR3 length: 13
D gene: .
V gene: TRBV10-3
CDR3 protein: CATAIGENQPQHF
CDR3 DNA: TGTGCCACCGCGATCGGGGAAAATCAGCCCCAGCATTTT

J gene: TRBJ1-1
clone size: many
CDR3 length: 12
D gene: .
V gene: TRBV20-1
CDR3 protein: CSARAAPREAFF
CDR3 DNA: TGCAGTGCTAGAGCAGCTCCGCGTGAAGCTTTCTTT

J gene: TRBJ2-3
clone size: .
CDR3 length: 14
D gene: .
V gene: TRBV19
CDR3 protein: CASGRPSSTDTQYF
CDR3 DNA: TGTGCCAGTGGAAGACCCTCTAGCACAGATACGCAGTATTTT

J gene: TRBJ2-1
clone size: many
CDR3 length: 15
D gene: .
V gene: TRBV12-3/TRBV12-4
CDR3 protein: CASSLDSGEYNEQFF
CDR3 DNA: TGTGCCAGCAGTCTAGACTCCGGGGAGTACAATGAGCAGTTCTTC

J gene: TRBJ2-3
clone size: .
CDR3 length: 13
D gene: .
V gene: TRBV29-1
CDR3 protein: CSVKSLPTDTQYF
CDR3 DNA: TGCAGCGTGAAGTCCCTACCCACAGATACGCAGTATTTT

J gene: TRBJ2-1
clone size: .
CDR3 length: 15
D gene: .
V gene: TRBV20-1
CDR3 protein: CSARGGAVRVYEQFF
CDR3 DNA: TGCAGTGCTAGAGGTGGTGCAGTCAGGGTGTATGAGCAGTTCTTC

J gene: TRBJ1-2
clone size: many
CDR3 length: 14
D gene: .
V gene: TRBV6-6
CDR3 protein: CASSSPSEYSGYTF
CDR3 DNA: TGTGCCAGCAGTTCTCCGTCCGAGTACTCTGGCTACACCTTC

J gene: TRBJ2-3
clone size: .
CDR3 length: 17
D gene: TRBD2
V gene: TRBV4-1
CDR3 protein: CASSHNAAGGSTDTQYF
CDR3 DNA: TGCGCCAGCAGCCACAATGCGGCGGGGGGGAGCACAGATACGCAGTATTTT

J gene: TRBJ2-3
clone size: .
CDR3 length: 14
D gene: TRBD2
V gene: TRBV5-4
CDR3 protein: CASSNLAVTDTQYF
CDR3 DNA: TGTGCCAGCAGCAATCTAGCGGTAACAGATACGCAGTATTTT

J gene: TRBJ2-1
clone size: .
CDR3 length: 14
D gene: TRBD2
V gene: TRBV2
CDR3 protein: CASPTGGRSVEQFF
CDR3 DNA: TGTGCCAGCCCTACTGGCGGGAGATCGGTTGAGCAGTTCTTC

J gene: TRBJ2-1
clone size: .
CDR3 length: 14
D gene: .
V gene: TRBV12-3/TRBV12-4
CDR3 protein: CASSLTGPSNEQFF
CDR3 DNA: TGTGCCAGCAGTTTAACGGGCCCAAGCAATGAGCAGTTCTTC

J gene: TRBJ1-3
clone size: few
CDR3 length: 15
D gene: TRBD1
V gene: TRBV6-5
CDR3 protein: CASSSTGGERNTIYF
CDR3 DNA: TGTGCCAGCAGTTCCACAGGGGGCGAGCGGAACACCATATATTTT

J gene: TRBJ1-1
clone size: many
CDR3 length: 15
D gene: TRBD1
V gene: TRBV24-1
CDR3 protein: CATSGGDRGNTEAFF
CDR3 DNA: TGTGCCACCAGTGGGGGGGACAGGGGGAACACTGAAGCTTTCTTT

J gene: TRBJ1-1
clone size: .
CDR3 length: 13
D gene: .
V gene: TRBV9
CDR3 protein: CASSEAVNTEAFF
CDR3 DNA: TGTGCCAGCAGCGAAGCGGTGAACACTGAAGCTTTCTTT

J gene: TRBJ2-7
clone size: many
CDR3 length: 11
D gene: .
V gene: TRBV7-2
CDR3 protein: CASSSAYEQYF
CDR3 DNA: TGTGCCAGCAGCTCCGCCTACGAGCAGTACTTC

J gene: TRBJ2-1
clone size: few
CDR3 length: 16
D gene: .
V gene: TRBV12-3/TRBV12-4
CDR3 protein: CASSLFGAEMYNEQFF
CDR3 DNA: TGTGCCAGCAGTTTATTTGGGGCAGAGATGTACAATGAGCAGTTCTTC

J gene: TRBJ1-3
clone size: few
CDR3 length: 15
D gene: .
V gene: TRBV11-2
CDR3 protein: CASRTDGGTGNTIYF
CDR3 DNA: TGTGCCAGCAGGACGGACGGTGGGACTGGAAACACCATATATTTT

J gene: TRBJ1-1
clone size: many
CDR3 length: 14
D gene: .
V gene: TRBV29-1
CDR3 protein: CSVVLQGGGTEAFF
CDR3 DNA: TGCAGCGTTGTGCTCCAGGGAGGAGGCACTGAAGCTTTCTTT

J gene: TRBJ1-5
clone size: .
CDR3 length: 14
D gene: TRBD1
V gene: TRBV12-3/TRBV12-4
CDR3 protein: CASSFWDRNQPQHF
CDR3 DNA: TGTGCCAGCAGTTTTTGGGACAGGAATCAGCCCCAGCATTTT

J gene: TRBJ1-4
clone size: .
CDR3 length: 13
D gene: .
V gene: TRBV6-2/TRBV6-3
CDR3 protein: CASRGQAEEKLFF
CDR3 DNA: TGTGCCAGCCGCGGGCAGGCTGAAGAAAAACTGTTTTTT

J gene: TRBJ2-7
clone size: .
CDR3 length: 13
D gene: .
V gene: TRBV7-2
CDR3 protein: CASSSRGVYEQYF
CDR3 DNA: TGTGCCAGCAGCTCCCGAGGGGTGTACGAGCAGTACTTC

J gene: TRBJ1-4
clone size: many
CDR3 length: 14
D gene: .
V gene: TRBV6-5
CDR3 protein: CASSYSVGFEKLFF
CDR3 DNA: TGTGCCAGCAGTTACTCGGTTGGGTTCGAAAAACTGTTTTTT

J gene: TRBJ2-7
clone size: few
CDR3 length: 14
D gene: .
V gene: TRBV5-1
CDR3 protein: CASRLGGTTYEQYF
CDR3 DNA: TGCGCCAGCAGACTAGGGGGGACGACTTACGAGCAGTACTTC

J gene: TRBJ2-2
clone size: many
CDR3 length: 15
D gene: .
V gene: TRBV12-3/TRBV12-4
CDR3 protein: CASSRPSVGTGELFF
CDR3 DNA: TGTGCCAGCAGCCGACCGTCGGTAGGGACCGGGGAGCTGTTTTTT

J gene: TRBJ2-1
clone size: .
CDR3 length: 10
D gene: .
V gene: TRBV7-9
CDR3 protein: CASSGNEQFF
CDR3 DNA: TGTGCCAGCAGCGGCAATGAGCAGTTCTTC

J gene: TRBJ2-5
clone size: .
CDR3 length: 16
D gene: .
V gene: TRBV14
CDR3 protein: CASSPIGLGLQETQYF
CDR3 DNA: TGTGCCAGCAGTCCCATCGGGTTAGGGCTACAAGAGACCCAGTACTTC

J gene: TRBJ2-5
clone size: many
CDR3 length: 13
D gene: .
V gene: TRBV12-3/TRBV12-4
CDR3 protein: CASATGAGETQYF
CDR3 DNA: TGTGCCAGCGCCACGGGGGCCGGGGAGACCCAGTACTTC

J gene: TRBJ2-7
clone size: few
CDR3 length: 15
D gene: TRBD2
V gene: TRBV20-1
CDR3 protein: CSARSLAGGASEQYF
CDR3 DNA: TGCAGTGCTAGAAGTCTAGCGGGAGGAGCCTCCGAGCAGTACTTC

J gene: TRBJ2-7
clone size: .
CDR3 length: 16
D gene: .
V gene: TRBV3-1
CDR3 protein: CASSKLTGDYSYEQYF
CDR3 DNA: TGTGCCAGCAGCAAATTGACGGGTGACTACTCCTACGAGCAGTACTTC

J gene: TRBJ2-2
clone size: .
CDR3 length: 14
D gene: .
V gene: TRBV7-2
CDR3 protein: CASSLGANTGELFF
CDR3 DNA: TGTGCCAGCAGCTTAGGGGCCAACACCGGGGAGCTGTTTTTT

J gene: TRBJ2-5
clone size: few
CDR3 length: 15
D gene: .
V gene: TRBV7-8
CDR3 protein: CASSLMSGNQETQYF
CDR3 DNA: TGTGCCAGCAGCTTAATGTCAGGGAACCAGGAGACCCAGTACTTC

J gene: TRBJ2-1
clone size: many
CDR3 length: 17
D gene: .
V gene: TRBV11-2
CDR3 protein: CASSKFPSGKAYNEQFF
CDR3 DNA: TGTGCCAGCAGCAAATTTCCGTCAGGAAAGGCCTACAATGAGCAGTTCTTC

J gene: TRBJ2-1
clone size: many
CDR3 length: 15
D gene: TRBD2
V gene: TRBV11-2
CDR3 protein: CASSPRTSGINEQFF
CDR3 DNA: TGTGCCAGCAGCCCCCGGACTAGCGGGATCAATGAGCAGTTCTTC

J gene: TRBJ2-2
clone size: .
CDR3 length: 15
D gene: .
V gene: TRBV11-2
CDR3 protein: CASSPVGYSTGELFF
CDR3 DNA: TGTGCCAGCAGCCCCGTCGGGTACTCCACCGGGGAGCTGTTTTTT

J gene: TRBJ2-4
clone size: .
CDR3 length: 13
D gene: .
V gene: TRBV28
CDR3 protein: CASRRPAKNIQYF
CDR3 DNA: TGTGCCAGCCGGCGGCCAGCCAAAAACATTCAGTACTTC

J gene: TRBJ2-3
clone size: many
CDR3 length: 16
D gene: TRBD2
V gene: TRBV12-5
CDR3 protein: CASGPTSGEDTDTQYF
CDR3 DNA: TGTGCTAGTGGCCCCACTAGCGGGGAAGACACAGATACGCAGTATTTT

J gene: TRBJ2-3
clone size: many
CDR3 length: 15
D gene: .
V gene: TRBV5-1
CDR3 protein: CASSPPTVRTDTQYF
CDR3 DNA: TGCGCCAGCAGCCCACCGACAGTCCGCACAGATACGCAGTATTTT

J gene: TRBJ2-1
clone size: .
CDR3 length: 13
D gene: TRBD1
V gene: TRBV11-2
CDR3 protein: CASSLATGGEQFF
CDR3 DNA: TGTGCCAGCAGCTTAGCGACAGGGGGCGAGCAGTTCTTC

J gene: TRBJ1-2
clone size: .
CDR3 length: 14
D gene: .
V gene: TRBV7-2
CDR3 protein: CASSYFNREHGYTF
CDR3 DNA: TGTGCCAGCAGCTACTTCAACAGGGAACATGGCTACACCTTC

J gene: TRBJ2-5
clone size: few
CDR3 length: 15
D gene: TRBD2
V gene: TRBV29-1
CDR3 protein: CSAPGLAGGRETQYF
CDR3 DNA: TGCAGCGCACCGGGACTAGCGGGGGGGCGTGAGACCCAGTACTTC

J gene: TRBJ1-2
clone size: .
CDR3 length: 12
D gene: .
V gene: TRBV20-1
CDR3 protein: CSARAGTAGYTF
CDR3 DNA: TGCAGTGCTAGAGCCGGGACTGCTGGCTACACCTTC